This is a list of T cell receptor beta chains from one sample in a study of cytomegalovirus exposure and HLA in healthy donors. Measured with immunoSEQ multiplex PCR; TCRdb has only the in-frame clones, and not every one. Found here are 280,000 or so clones, roughly 90% of them singletons; the top ten hold more than 2%. The material sequenced was PBMCs. The origin of the receptors is a woman aged 18-29 years in good health and CMV-seronegative. Both conserved end residues are part of each CDR3. A D gene is named only where the DNA matches it firmly. Clone size is shown for a subset of rows, as once, few, many or a class of expanded clone.

size	V	J	D	CDR3	DNA
.	TRBV4-1	TRBJ1-5	.	CASSHPGSRNQPQHF	TGCGCCAGCAGCCACCCCGGGAGCCGCAATCAGCCCCAGCATTTT
.	TRBV12-5	TRBJ1-1	.	CASGPQGWVNTEAFF	TGTGCTAGTGGCCCCCAGGGATGGGTGAACACTGAAGCTTTCTTT
.	TRBV5-1	TRBJ2-2	.	CASSSMDRKTGELFF	TGCGCCAGCAGCTCAATGGACAGAAAAACCGGGGAGCTGTTTTTT
.	TRBV6-5	TRBJ1-2	.	CASRESGRANYGYTF	TGTGCCAGCAGAGAAAGTGGTCGGGCTAACTATGGCTACACCTTC
.	TRBV16	TRBJ1-2	.	CASSQSAGANYGCTF	TGTGCCAGCAGCCAATCGGCAGGGGCTAACTATGGCTGCACCTTC
.	TRBV29-1	TRBJ1-1	.	CSVDRSMNTEAFF	TGCAGCGTTGACAGAAGTATGAACACTGAAGCTTTCTTT
.	TRBV2	TRBJ1-4	.	CASTSRPTTNEKLFF	TGTGCCAGCACCAGTCGCCCCACAACTAATGAAAAACTGTTTTTT
.	TRBV5-1	TRBJ2-3	.	CASSLNNETRVTDTQYF	TGCGCCAGCAGCTTGAACAATGAGACTAGGGTTACAGATACGCAGTATTTT
.	TRBV2	TRBJ2-7	TRBD1	CASRDRGASYEQYF	TGTGCCAGCAGAGACAGGGGGGCCTCCTACGAGCAGTACTTC
.	TRBV9	TRBJ1-2	.	CASSVGSDYTF	TGTGCCAGCAGCGTTGGGAGTGACTACACCTTC
.	TRBV2	TRBJ2-3	TRBD2	CASRRSGVSTDTQYF	TGTGCCAGCAGGCGTAGCGGGGTTAGCACAGATACGCAGTATTTT
.	TRBV9	TRBJ2-1	.	CASSVDVTAEQFF	TGTGCCAGCAGCGTAGACGTGACAGCTGAGCAGTTCTTC
once	TRBV12-5	TRBJ1-1	.	CASGLPQDGDTEAFF	TGTGCTAGTGGTTTGCCCCAAGACGGGGACACTGAAGCTTTCTTT
.	TRBV5-1	TRBJ1-1	.	CASSTRRGSNTEAFF	TGCGCCAGCAGCACACGAAGGGGGTCGAACACTGAAGCTTTCTTT
.	TRBV6-1	TRBJ2-7	TRBD2	CASSLAGGLYEQYF	TGTGCCAGCAGTCTAGCGGGGGGGCTCTACGAGCAGTACTTC
.	TRBV5-5	TRBJ1-2	.	CASSLVAGWDPTYGYTF	TGTGCCAGCAGCTTGGTTGCAGGGTGGGATCCTACCTATGGCTACACCTTC
.	TRBV5-1	TRBJ2-7	TRBD2	CASSFSGGGYEQYF	TGCGCCAGCAGCTTTAGCGGGGGGGGCTACGAGCAGTACTTC
.	TRBV5-6	TRBJ1-1	TRBD1	CASSPGTGRNTEAFF	TGTGCCAGCAGTCCCGGGACAGGGCGGAACACTGAAGCTTTCTTT
.	TRBV6-5	TRBJ1-6	.	CASSWGGSPLHF	TGTGCCAGCAGTTGGGGGGGATCACCCCTCCACTTT
.	TRBV5-4	TRBJ1-2	TRBD1	CASSKGQVAGYGYTF	TGTGCCAGCAGCAAAGGACAGGTCGCGGGCTATGGCTACACCTTC
.	TRBV13	TRBJ2-7	TRBD2	CASSAPTSGGPTYEQYF	TGTGCCAGCAGCGCACCGACTAGCGGGGGACCCACCTACGAGCAGTACTTC
.	TRBV19	TRBJ1-5	TRBD1	CASSLFLPDRDYSNQPQHF	TGTGCCAGTAGTCTATTCCTTCCGGACAGGGATTATAGCAATCAGCCCCAGCATTTT
.	TRBV7-7	TRBJ2-3	TRBD2	CASSLSSGGADTQYF	TGTGCCAGCAGCTTGAGTAGCGGGGGGGCAGATACGCAGTATTTT
few	TRBV5-4	TRBJ2-5	TRBD2	CASSLEASGEQETQYF	TGTGCCAGCAGCTTGGAGGCTAGCGGGGAACAAGAGACCCAGTACTTC
.	TRBV29-1	TRBJ1-1	.	CSVPDFDLNTEAFF	TGCAGCGTTCCTGACTTCGATTTGAACACTGAAGCTTTCTTT
.	TRBV5-1	TRBJ2-5	TRBD2	CASSFGGGPGETQYF	TGCGCCAGCAGCTTCGGCGGGGGGCCCGGAGAGACCCAGTACTTC
.	TRBV7-8	TRBJ1-5	.	CASSFQSAGNQPQHF	TGTGCCAGCAGCTTCCAATCCGCGGGCAATCAGCCCCAGCATTTT
.	TRBV7-9	TRBJ2-7	.	CASSQPGDSSYEQYF	TGTGCCAGCAGCCAACCCGGAGACAGCTCCTACGAGCAGTACTTC
once	TRBV29-1	TRBJ2-1	.	CSDINDNEQFF	TGCAGCGACATAAACGACAATGAGCAGTTCTTC
.	TRBV10-3	TRBJ1-2	.	CAISVEGSKNYGYTF	TGTGCCATCAGTGTGGAGGGGTCTAAAAACTATGGCTACACCTTC
.	TRBV6-5	TRBJ2-1	TRBD2	CASSYSGGIYNEQFF	TGTGCCAGCAGTTACAGCGGGGGGATATACAATGAGCAGTTCTTC
.	TRBV5-1	TRBJ2-2	.	CASSLATDTGELFF	TGCGCCAGCAGCTTGGCTACGGACACCGGGGAGCTGTTTTTT
.	TRBV15	TRBJ2-7	.	CATSRDPGSYEQYF	TGTGCCACCAGCAGAGATCCCGGGAGCTACGAGCAGTACTTC
.	TRBV19	TRBJ1-2	.	CASSAAGLNGYTF	TGTGCCAGTAGTGCTGCAGGTCTCAATGGCTACACCTTC
.	TRBV28	TRBJ1-2	TRBD1	CASSFPGGAQRGYTF	TGTGCCAGCAGTTTCCCAGGGGGCGCGCAGCGGGGCTACACCTTC
.	TRBV18	TRBJ2-7	TRBD1	CASSLGQGDYEQYF	TGTGCCAGCTCACTTGGTCAGGGGGACTACGAGCAGTACTTC
.	TRBV29-1	TRBJ1-4	.	CSVEEVQFLPTEKLFF	TGCAGCGTTGAAGAAGTACAGTTTTTACCCACAGAAAAACTGTTTTTT
.	TRBV5-1	TRBJ1-2	.	CASSLVDSNYGYTF	TGCGCCAGCAGCTTGGTTGACAGTAACTATGGCTACACCTTC
once	TRBV9	TRBJ2-5	TRBD1	CASSFGTGGQETQYF	TGTGCCAGCAGCTTCGGGACAGGGGGTCAAGAGACCCAGTACTTC
.	TRBV7-9	TRBJ1-4	TRBD1	CASSFRDRGSTNEKLFF	TGTGCCAGCAGCTTTAGGGACAGGGGATCAACTAATGAAAAACTGTTTTTT
.	TRBV7-9	TRBJ2-5	.	CSSSLERSSAFQETQYF	TGTTCCAGCAGCTTAGAACGATCTAGCGCCTTCCAAGAGACCCAGTACTTC
.	TRBV9	TRBJ1-1	TRBD1	CASSVEGGQADQAEAFF	TGTGCCAGCAGCGTAGAAGGAGGACAGGCAGACCAGGCTGAAGCTTTCTTT